This entry describes one T cell receptor (beta chain). This clone was detected a few times. Its antigen is not yet known. Nothing much larger sits one base from this clone, and base qualities are not available. The High Capacity cDNA Reverse Transcription Kit was used to reverse transcribe all of the isolated RNA, meaning that expressed TCRB transcripts were what got sequenced. Deep immunoSEQ sequencing was applied to naive, central memory and regulatory T cell samples, giving an average of around 4 million total reads per sample. Sorted cells were lysed in RLT buffer and RNA was extracted with DNase-treated RNeasy Micro or Mini kits, depending on cell number. To prevent cross-contamination, every cell subset was processed on its own, while patient and healthy donor samples were processed together. TCRB sequences were amplified from cDNA with the immunoSEQ multiplex PCR, producing 87-bp fragments spanning the CDR3 region. Amplicons were sequenced on the Illumina HiSeq platform. Per the original workflow: PCR bias was corrected computationally using synthetic template baselines, and reads within Hamming distance 2 were collapsed, with unmergeable singletons discarded. Reads were aligned to IMGT to assign V, D and J genes, CDR3 length, and insertions or deletions at six rearrangement sites. Within each subset, clonotype counts were normalized to the number of sorted cells before true diversity and Gini coefficients were calculated with the tcR R package. The overlap coefficient, calculated on TCRB nucleotide sequences, was used to quantify repertoire sharing. This immuneACCESS table, as held by TCRdb, lists in-frame sequences with V and J called but not all clones. Of the missing ones, under half trace to an unresolved V gene in checked studies; the others have no known cause. The D gene and trimming were derived from the DNA, and the V and J assignments and clone size from that table. The sample data list under 200,000 clones, and 8% to 9.5% of these were observed just once. The ten largest clones capture 0.45% to 0.55% of the sample.

Via the germline V gene (reference sequence), CDR1 is SEHNR and CDR2 FQNEAQ. CDR3 length: 14 amino acids, cysteine to phenylalanine. Only the CDR3 DNA stays, 42 bases, in frame from base 1. V is reduced by 6 bases and J by 4 bases, leaving a spacing of 15 bases between them. A single peripheral blood draw of around 0.11 L on average was collected from each donor into heparinised tubes. A BD FACSAria II was used to sort naive, central memory, regulatory and stem cell-like memory CD4+ T cells with a panel that included CD45RO, CCR7, CD25, CD127, CD95 and CD27. Purity was above 98% for every sorted population. PBMCs were isolated right away by Lymphoprep density gradient centrifugation and were stained directly, without culture. Samples were stained and sorted in pairs, with one healthy donor and one patient per experiment, so that batch effects were minimized. The record originates from a study of beta chain features in type 1 diabetes (dated by TCRdb to the late 2010s). Context from the whole study: No differences in mean age, gender distribution, total cell number or subset yield were found between patients and healthy donors. Across all samples, around 99 million sorted cells were examined, and cell number per subset correlated strongly with RNA yield. In the study, recently diagnosed type 1 diabetes patients and matched healthy donors were compared on the TCRB repertoires of their sorted circulating CD4+ T cell subsets. Regulatory and stem cell-like memory subsets were isolated from only 8 patients and about 8 healthy donors, whereas naive and central memory subsets came from all 30 or so donors.

Here is what the overall study found, with its caveats: Naive, central memory and regulatory TCRB repertoires appeared to be more similar among patients than among healthy donors. A moderate but significant shortening of TCRB CDR3 length was observed in type 1 diabetes patients in all four CD4+ subsets. At VDJ recombination sites, type 1 diabetes patients had fewer insertions and more deleted nucleotides, which implies abnormalities in thymic rearrangement. PCR might favor shorter templates, but patient and control samples were amplified and corrected together, so any skew would affect both groups equally. Sequencing cDNA rather than genomic DNA could over-represent highly expressing activated cells, although activation and CD3 levels did not differ between groups. Only small numbers of individuals were included in the HLA sub-analyses, which left unresolved whether HLA type had any influence on TCRB rearrangement.

Sequenced material: central memory CD4+ T cells from blood. The source is a woman in her late teens or twenties with type 1 diabetes. The rearranged chain carries TRBV7-9 and TRBJ1-1; the D gene cannot be resolved reliably. For the CDR3, the sequence is CASRLSGRGTEAFF. The DNA is TGTGCCAGCAGGTTATCCGGGCGGGGCACTGAAGCTTTCTTT. The full variable domain, completed from the reference TRBV7-9 and TRBJ1-1 proteins outside the CDR3, reads DTGVSQNPRHKITKRGQNVTFRCDPISEHNRLYWYRQTLGQGPEFLTYFQNEAQLEKSRLLSDRFSAERPKGSFSTLEIQRTEQGDSAMYLCASRLSGRGTEAFFGQGTRLTVV.